This T cell receptor (beta chain) came from a study of response to subunit inactivated influenza vaccine. TCRdb reanalysed the RT-PCR reads using MiXCR and keeps one entry per CDR3 protein. This sample has roughly 500,000 distinct CDR3 sequences, with 16% found just once. This clonotype was seen a few times. Germline CDR1 and CDR2: MNHNS and SASEGT. This CDR3 contains 14 residues. Trimming removed 6 bases from V and 3 bases from J, with 14 bases in between. This rearrangement joins TRBV6-1 to TRBJ1-1; D perhaps matches TRBD1 (5 bases). Source: CD4+ T cells sorted from PBMCs, taken roughly 24 months after vaccination. The source of this sequence is a man between 50 and 70 years old who received an inactivated influenza vaccine. The CDR3 sequence is CASRVHGAYTEAFF. The CDR3 bases are TGTGCCAGCAGGGTACATGGGGCTTACACTGAAGCTTTCTTT.